This record concerns one T cell receptor (beta chain) sequence. Its target is not known. These data belong to a study of yellow fever vaccine responses in identical twins. Notes on the study in general: Twins' vaccine T cell responses reportedly seemed partly convergent and partly personalized.

CDR1 is DFQATT and CDR2 is SNEGSKA in the germline V gene (reference sequence). This CDR3 comprises 15 residues. V dropped 0 bases and J dropped 4 bases, with 13 bases sitting between them. TCRdb recomputed calls from the RT-PCR reads with MiXCR, one row per CDR3 protein. The sample contains hundreds of distinct CDR3 sequences, 75% to 90% of which appear only once. The chain joins TRBV20-1 to TRBJ2-1; a weak D match, TRBD1 (5 bases). The sequences come from T cells from blood (PBMCs), unsorted or a sorted subset (not recorded which), collected before or after yellow fever vaccination (not recorded which). This TCR was sampled from a woman aged 18-29 years who received the yellow fever vaccine. The DNA for the CDR3 is TGCAGTGCTAGAGATCAGGGAATAGGGTACAATGAGCAGTTCTTC. Translated, it gives CSARDQGIGYNEQFF.